The 27 T cell receptor beta chains given below trace back to one sample, sequenced in a study of T cell repertoires in cytomegalovirus infection. The antigens these receptors bind are not known. TCRdb itself ran the reads through MiXCR, one entry per CDR3 protein. The profile shows around 130,000 distinct CDR3 sequences, 24% of them singletons. Sequencing used PBMCs, sequenced either directly or after in vitro stimulation (not recorded which). The receptors here all came from a human donor in good health (CMV status not recorded). Some clones in this sample may be carry-over from other donors' samples.

The J gene is TRBJ2-1, the V gene TRBV4-3, with 14 bases fitting TRBD2. After removal of 1 base from V and 6 bases from J, the junction contained 5 bases not matched to a gene. CDR3 size: 17 residues. Per germline, CDR1 LGHNA and CDR2 YSLEER. CDR3 nucleotide sequence: TGCGCCAGCAGCCAAGCTAGGGGACTAGCGGGAGTCAATGAGCAGTTCTTC. Its translation is CASSQARGLAGVNEQFF.

The genes are TRBV20-1 and TRBJ2-5; 8 bases agree with TRBD2. The germline V gene has CDR1 DFQATT and CDR2 SNEGSKA (reference sequence). Trimming took 5 bases from V and 1 from J; bases not matched to a gene: 3. This CDR3 spans 13 amino acids. CDR3 nucleotides: TGCAGTGCTCAGCTAGCGGGCCAAGAGACCCAGTACTTC. Translated: CSAQLAGQETQYF.

This clonotype came up many times. This chain joins TRBV7-2 and TRBJ1-3; D is undetermined. V was shortened by 1 base and J by 3 bases, with 7 bases between the two germline ends. The germline V gene has CDR1 SGHTA and CDR2 FQGNSA. The CDR3 has 14 amino acids. CDR3 sequence reads: CASSLDSSGNTIYF. CDR3 DNA sequence: TGTGCCAGCAGCTTAGACAGTAGTGGAAACACCATATATTTT.

This clonotype has more than one count but fewer than ten. The V call is TRBV10-3, the J call TRBJ1-2; TRBD1 might be the D (5 bases). The CDR3 is made up of 17 amino acids. Looked up from germline, CDR1 is ENHRY and CDR2 is SYGVKD. With 5 bases removed from V and 4 bases from J, the gap between germline ends came to 23 bases. CDR3 in amino acids: CAISPTGAPISSYGYTF. The CDR3 coding sequence is TGTGCCATCAGTCCAACCGGGGCCCCAATATCCTCCTATGGCTACACCTTC.

This clonotype was counted ten times or more. The chain links TRBV19 to TRBJ2-7; TRBD1 might be the D (6 bases). V dropped 2 bases and J dropped 0 bases, with 8 bases sitting between them. Germline values: CDR1 LNHDA, CDR2 SQIVND (reference sequence). CDR3 length: 14 amino acids. The CDR3 reads CASSITGSSYEQYF. The CDR3 DNA sequence: TGTGCCAGTAGTATAACAGGGAGCTCCTACGAGCAGTACTTC.

Only a few counts were recorded for this clonotype. J is TRBJ1-1 and V is TRBV5-6; D perhaps matches TRBD1 (6 bases). V lost 4 bases and J 3 bases, leaving 16 bases between the germline ends. This CDR3 spans 15 amino acids. CDR1 SGHDT and CDR2 YYEEEE come from the germline V gene. CDR3 residues: CASSRGGALDTEAFF. CDR3 coding DNA: TGTGCCAGCAGCCGGGGGGGGGCACTTGACACTGAAGCTTTCTTT.

V gene TRBV18 combines with J gene TRBJ2-3, with no clear D. CDR1 is KGHSH, CDR2 LQKENI, per germline. The CDR3 loop spans 15 amino acids. The V gene lost 1 base and the J gene lost 0 bases, with 8 bases spanning the gap. This CDR3 is CASSPLPASTDTQYF. The CDR3 nucleotides are TGTGCCAGCTCACCACTACCCGCTAGCACAGATACGCAGTATTTT.

The CDR3 protein is CSSEEISGTDTQYF. The CDR3 coding sequence is TGCAGCTCCGAAGAAATTAGCGGCACAGATACGCAGTATTTT. The chain employs TRBV29-1 and TRBJ2-3; the D gene is possibly TRBD2 (5 bases). Deletions cut 8 bases from V and 1 base from J, with 16 bases between. Germline V gene data show CDR1 as SQVTM and CDR2 as ANQGSEA. The CDR3 sequence is 14 residues long.

This clonotype occurred many times. CDR3 region: CASSLARLAGPQSLIYEQYF. In DNA form, the CDR3 reads TGTGCCAGCAGCTTGGCCAGACTAGCGGGCCCTCAAAGCTTGATCTACGAGCAGTACTTC. J is TRBJ2-7 and V is TRBV7-9; 10 bases line up with TRBD2. The CDR3 runs 20 residues. Germline V gene data show CDR1 as SEHNR and CDR2 as FQNEAQ (reference sequence). V shed 3 bases, J shed 3 bases, and the junction held 20 bases outside the gene matches.

Many counts were recorded for this clonotype. This sequence joins TRBV7-6 and TRBJ2-2; D may correspond to TRBD1 or TRBD2 (5 bases each). V was trimmed by 2 bases and J by 6 bases, leaving 13 bases between them. The germline V gene has CDR1 SGHVS and CDR2 FNYEAQ. The length of the CDR3 is 15 residues. CDR3 sequence (DNA): TGTGCCAGCAGCTTATTGGGGGTAGGCGCCGGGGAGCTGTTTTTT. Translated, it gives CASSLLGVGAGELFF.

The sample holds a few counts of this clonotype. The chain couples TRBV27 to TRBJ1-6; 9 bases are shared with TRBD1. There are 15 residues in the CDR3. The germline CDR1 and CDR2 sequences are MNHEY and SMNVEV (reference sequence). Trimming took 4 bases from V and 12 from J; bases not matched to a gene: 10. The CDR3 is CASSWETGGSQPLHF. The CDR3 DNA follows: TGTGCCAGCAGTTGGGAGACAGGGGGGAGCCAACCCCTCCACTTT.

The chain employs TRBV5-4 and TRBJ2-3; 9 nucleotides line up with TRBD2. Looked up from germline, CDR1 is SGHNT and CDR2 is YYREEE (reference sequence). V lost 4 bases, J lost 1 base, and 7 bases stayed unmatched. This CDR3 is 16 amino acids long. In DNA, the CDR3 is TGTGCCAGCAGCCATAGCGGGAGCTTCGGCACAGATACGCAGTATTTT. It yields the protein CASSHSGSFGTDTQYF.

This sequence joins TRBV29-1 and TRBJ2-1; 11 nucleotides match TRBD2. The V segment lost 6 bases and the J segment 7 bases; nucleotides outside the gene matches: 8. The germline V gene encodes CDR1 SQVTM and CDR2 ANQGSEA. The CDR3 is 14 amino acids. The CDR3 sequence: CSVLTSGRENEQFF. The CDR3 bases are TGCAGCGTCCTTACTAGCGGGAGAGAGAATGAGCAGTTCTTC.

This clonotype was detected a few times. J is TRBJ2-3 and V is TRBV20-1; 9 positions match TRBD2. The CDR3 runs to 16 residues. After removal of 0 bases from V and 2 bases from J, the junction contained 6 bases not matched to a gene. The germline V gene encodes CDR1 DFQATT and CDR2 SNEGSKA (reference sequence). CDR3 sequence reads: CSAREGTSRFTDTQYF. CDR3 sequence (DNA): TGCAGTGCTAGAGAGGGGACTAGCAGATTCACAGATACGCAGTATTTT.

CDR3 sequence reads: CASSGQGGTSGESQETQYF. The CDR3, as DNA: TGTGCCAGCAGCGGACAAGGGGGGACTAGCGGGGAGAGCCAAGAGACCCAGTACTTC. V gene TRBV9 combines with J gene TRBJ2-5; 13 nucleotides align to TRBD2. The CDR3 contains 19 residues. Germline CDR1 is SGDLS and CDR2 is YYNGEE. After removal of 3 bases from V and 1 base from J, the junction contained 12 bases not matched to a gene.

There are many counts of this clonotype. The rearrangement joins TRBV19 to TRBJ2-3; TRBD1 matches at 9 bases. CDR3 length: 14 amino acids. Germline values: CDR1 LNHDA, CDR2 SQIVND (reference sequence). The trim removed 7 bases at V and 1 base at J, leaving 3 bases unmatched. In nucleotides, the CDR3 is TGTGCCAGTACTAGGACAGGGGGCACAGATACGCAGTATTTT. Translating it yields CASTRTGGTDTQYF. Using reference TRBV19 and TRBJ2-3 for the parts outside the CDR3, the full variable domain is DGGITQSPKYLFRKEGQNVTLSCEQNLNHDAMYWYRQDPGQGLRLIYYSQIVNDFQKGDIAEGYSVSREKKESFPLTVTSAQKNPTAFYLCASTRTGGTDTQYFGPGTRLTVL.

The gene calls are TRBV4-3 and TRBJ1-3; TRBD1 matches at 8 bases. Unmatched junction bases numbered 9, after V lost 1 base and J lost 4 bases. The germline V gene has CDR1 LGHNA and CDR2 YSLEER. The CDR3 spans 17 residues. The CDR3 loop is CASSQVPQGGLGNTIYF. CDR3 coding DNA: TGCGCCAGCAGCCAAGTACCACAGGGGGGCCTAGGAAACACCATATATTTT.

The rearrangement links TRBV20-1 to TRBJ1-2; D possibly corresponds to TRBD1 (5 bases). V lost 4 bases and J 7 bases, leaving 16 bases between the germline ends. Germline V gene lookup returns CDR1 DFQATT and CDR2 SNEGSKA (reference sequence). This CDR3 comprises 13 residues. This CDR3 is CSANPTYGGGYTF. The CDR3 DNA is TGCAGTGCTAATCCGACTTATGGGGGTGGCTACACCTTC.

V usage is TRBV4-2 and J usage is TRBJ1-1; D call uncertain. The germline V gene has CDR1 LGHNA and CDR2 YNFKEQ. CDR3 length: 14 amino acids. V was shortened by 0 bases and J by 0 bases, with 5 bases between the two germline ends. As DNA, the CDR3 is TGTGCCAGCAGCCAAGATCTCCTGAACACTGAAGCTTTCTTT. Protein sequence: CASSQDLLNTEAFF.

As concerns this clonotype: One base away lies a much larger clone, so this may be a sequencing read error. The chain joins TRBV12-3 or TRBV12-4 to TRBJ2-5; tentative D call: TRBD1 (6 bases). Trimming shortened V by 6 bases and J by 1 base, and 9 bases separated the two germline ends. The CDR3 length is 13 residues. The CDR3 loop reads CASSRDTQETQYF. The CDR3 nucleotides are TGTGCCAGCAGCCGGGACACCCAAGAGACCCAGTACTTC.

This clonotype was detected a few times. The chain couples TRBV27 to TRBJ2-3; 7 bases are shared with TRBD2. The junction had 10 bases not matched to a gene; V was cut back by 0 bases and J by 1 base. From germline, CDR1 is MNHEY and CDR2 SMNVEV (reference sequence). The CDR3 has 18 residues. The CDR3 DNA reads TGTGCCAGCAGTTTATCTGTGGTGGCGGGAGAAGGCACAGATACGCAGTATTTT. Its protein is CASSLSVVAGEGTDTQYF.

This clonotype occurred many times. The chain is built from TRBV7-2 and TRBJ1-5; 8 bases match TRBD1. Unmatched junction bases numbered 8, after V lost 5 bases and J lost 5 bases. CDR1 and CDR2 from the germline V gene are SGHTA and FQGNSA. This CDR3 spans 15 amino acids. The CDR3, as DNA: TGTGCCAGCAGCGCACAGGGGGGTAGGGATCAGCCCCAGCATTTT. Translated: CASSAQGGRDQPQHF. The whole variable domain, filled in from reference TRBV7-2 and TRBJ1-5, reads GAGVSQSPSNKVTEKGKDVELRCDPISGHTALYWYRQSLGQGLEFLIYFQGNSAPDKSGLPSDRFSAERTGGSVSTLTIQRTQQEDSAVYLCASSAQGGRDQPQHFGDGTRLSIL.

The rearrangement uses TRBV12-3 or TRBV12-4 and TRBJ2-1; 7 bases match TRBD2. The V segment lost 7 bases and the J segment 1 base; nucleotides outside the gene matches: 7. The CDR3 is made up of 15 amino acids. The CDR3 region is CASNTGLSSYNEQFF. The DNA for the CDR3 is TGTGCCAGCAATACGGGACTATCTTCCTACAATGAGCAGTTCTTC.

About this clonotype itself: A much larger clone lies a single base off, so this may be a read error. The final CDR3 position lacks the conserved phenylalanine or tryptophan, pointing to a likely read error. The chain is built from TRBV7-2 and TRBJ2-1, with 12 bases identical to TRBD2. The length of the CDR3 is 17 residues. V shed 6 bases and J 4 bases; nucleotides not matched to a gene: 10. Germline V CDR1 and CDR2: SGHTA, FQGNSA. The CDR3 bases are TGTGCCAGCAGTCCTTCAGGACTAGCGGGACATTACAATGAGCAGTTCCTC. Amino acids: CASSPSGLAGHYNEQFL.

This clonotype was observed a handful of times. The rearrangement joins TRBV4-1 to TRBJ2-3, with 8 bases identical to TRBD2. V gave up 5 bases and J gave up 0 bases; unmatched junction bases: 16. Germline CDR1 reads MGHRA; CDR2 reads YSYEKL. This CDR3 has 19 residues. DNA for the CDR3: TGCGCCAGCAGCACTACAAGTCCCGGGAGGGCCGGTAGCACAGATACGCAGTATTTT. Translated, it gives CASSTTSPGRAGSTDTQYF.

This clonotype showed up many times. This chain links TRBV12-3 or TRBV12-4 with TRBJ2-1, with D perhaps TRBD1 (5 bases). The CDR3 is 14 residues long. The V end was cut by 2 bases, the J end by 1 base, with 6 bases between. CDR3 amino acids: CASSLQGSYNEQFF. The DNA of the CDR3 is TGTGCCAGCAGTTTACAGGGTTCCTACAATGAGCAGTTCTTC.

This clonotype was found many times. The gene calls are TRBV20-1 and TRBJ2-3, with D perhaps matching TRBD2 (6 bases). The CDR3 consists of 16 residues. The ends were cut back, 6 bases at V and 2 bases at J, with 21 bases in the middle. The germline V gene encodes CDR1 DFQATT and CDR2 SNEGSKA (reference sequence). For the CDR3, the DNA is TGCAGTGCACCAATGAGAAGAGGCGGGATCACAGATACGCAGTATTTT. Amino acids: CSAPMRRGGITDTQYF.